The T cell receptor (beta chain) described here comes from a study of response to subunit inactivated influenza vaccine. MiXCR was run by TCRdb on the RT-PCR reads, yielding one entry per CDR3 protein. Of about 480,000 distinct CDR3 sequences listed, about 25% are singletons. V was trimmed by 7 bases and J by 0 bases, leaving 10 bases between them. In germline, CDR1 is SQVTM, CDR2 ANQGSEA. The CDR3 has 12 residues. The sequencing used CD4+ T cells sorted from PBMCs, collected 4 to 6 days after vaccination. The TCR originated in a man aged 50-60 years who received an inactivated influenza vaccine. The rearrangement joins TRBV29-1 to TRBJ2-7, with TRBD1 as a possible D gene (5 bases). CDR3 amino acids: CSAWTPSYEQYF. CDR3 DNA sequence: TGCAGCGCATGGACACCCTCCTACGAGCAGTACTTC.